This is a list of T cell receptor beta chains from one sample in a study of OX40 agonist ivuxolimab in advanced cancers. The method was immunoSEQ multiplex PCR; TCRdb's version includes in-frame clones alone and lacks a portion of them. In the table there are approximately 50,000 clones, 88% of which are singletons. Source: CD4+ or CD8+ T cells sorted from blood, taken in a trial of the OX40 agonist ivuxolimab. The receptors were gathered from an adult with an advanced solid tumor such as melanoma, head and neck, liver or kidney cancer. The CDR3 runs from the conserved cysteine through the conserved F or W. The D gene is left open where the match is weak. Part of the rows lack a size; the others show once, few, many or a class for expanded clones.

J gene	D gene	clone size	V gene	CDR3 protein	CDR3 DNA
TRBJ2-3	-	-	TRBV7-2	CASSSWTARTDTQYF	TGTGCCAGCAGCTCCTGGACTGCCCGCACAGATACGCAGTATTTT
TRBJ1-1	TRBD1	-	TRBV6-6	CASSFDRVTEAFF	TGTGCCAGCAGCTTTGACAGGGTTACTGAAGCTTTCTTT
TRBJ2-7	-	-	TRBV6-1	CASSRSVDEQYF	TGTGCCAGCAGCAGGTCCGTCGACGAGCAGTACTTC
TRBJ2-7	TRBD2	-	TRBV5-1	CASSLMTAIRTSGRSTSYEQYF	TGCGCCAGCAGCTTGATGACAGCCATTAGGACTAGCGGGAGATCAACATCCTACGAGCAGTACTTC
TRBJ1-4	TRBD1	-	TRBV18	CASSPRQGKSNEKLFF	TGTGCCAGCTCACCTCGACAGGGGAAGTCTAATGAAAAACTGTTTTTT
TRBJ1-1	-	-	TRBV18	CASSPRDVILHTEAFF	TGTGCCAGCTCACCTCGGGACGTGATCCTCCACACTGAAGCTTTCTTT
TRBJ1-1	-	-	TRBV7-9	CASSLRGQNTEAFF	TGTGCCAGCAGCTTGAGAGGACAGAACACTGAAGCTTTCTTT
TRBJ1-2	-	-	TRBV2	CASRDSYYGYTF	TGTGCCAGCAGGGACAGTTACTATGGCTACACCTTC
TRBJ1-1	-	-	TRBV7-2	CASSLTTNTEAFF	TGTGCCAGCAGCTTGACAACGAACACTGAAGCTTTCTTT
TRBJ1-6	-	-	TRBV18	CASSPSGAINSPLHF	TGTGCCAGCTCACCATCGGGGGCGATTAATTCACCCCTCCACTTT
TRBJ1-2	-	-	TRBV4-2	CASSQDDSQSVYTF	TGTGCCAGCAGCCAAGATGACAGCCAAAGTGTCTACACCTTC
TRBJ2-2	-	-	TRBV27	CASRGGARTGELFF	TGTGCCAGCAGAGGGGGAGCGCGGACCGGGGAGCTGTTTTTT
TRBJ1-1	TRBD1	few	TRBV2	CASSVEGAYTEAFF	TGTGCCAGCAGTGTGGAGGGGGCTTACACTGAAGCTTTCTTT
TRBJ2-6	-	-	TRBV25-1	CASSESGRGVSGANVLTF	TGTGCCAGCAGTGAATCGGGCAGGGGGGTCTCTGGGGCCAACGTCCTGACTTTC
TRBJ1-2	-	-	TRBV5-6	CASSLEAGVNYGYTF	TGTGCCAGCAGCTTGGAGGCAGGGGTGAACTATGGCTACACCTTC
TRBJ2-7	TRBD2	-	TRBV5-1	CASSLTSGSSYEQYF	TGCGCCAGCAGCTTGACTAGCGGGAGCTCCTACGAGCAGTACTTC
TRBJ2-5	-	-	TRBV6-1	CASSETTVSRETQYF	TGTGCCAGCAGTGAGACGACCGTCTCCCGGGAGACCCAGTACTTC
TRBJ1-1	TRBD1	-	TRBV7-2	CASSSQGGTEAFF	TGTGCCAGCAGCTCTCAGGGGGGAACTGAAGCTTTCTTT
TRBJ2-1	-	few	TRBV18	CASSPRTSRGPYNEQFF	TGTGCCAGCTCACCACGGACTTCCCGGGGCCCCTACAATGAGCAGTTCTTC
TRBJ2-3	TRBD2	-	TRBV5-1	CASSLGRETDTQYF	TGCGCCAGCAGCTTGGGGCGGGAGACAGATACGCAGTATTTT
TRBJ1-1	-	-	TRBV25-1	CATEPGESPEAFF	TGTGCCACGGAACCGGGTGAATCGCCTGAAGCTTTCTTT
TRBJ2-7	TRBD1	-	TRBV7-2	CASSLGGTGGYEQYF	TGTGCCAGCAGCTTAGGGGGGACAGGGGGCTACGAGCAGTACTTC
TRBJ2-1	TRBD2	-	TRBV5-6	CASSPTSGRALNEQFF	TGTGCCAGCAGCCCGACCAGCGGGAGGGCCCTCAATGAGCAGTTCTTC
TRBJ2-5	TRBD1	-	TRBV9	CASSARQGQETQYF	TGTGCCAGCAGCGCCCGACAGGGACAAGAGACCCAGTACTTC
TRBJ2-1	-	once	TRBV11-2	CASSLDLTRLYNEQFF	TGTGCCAGCAGCTTAGATCTGACAAGACTTTACAATGAGCAGTTCTTC
TRBJ1-3	-	-	TRBV28	CASSLRARSGNTIYF	TGTGCCAGCAGCCTGAGGGCCCGCTCTGGAAACACCATATATTTT
TRBJ2-1	TRBD2	-	TRBV19	CASSSGHLGLAGGPVEQFF	TGTGCCAGTAGTTCGGGACATCTCGGACTAGCGGGAGGGCCGGTTGAGCAGTTCTTC
TRBJ1-1	-	-	TRBV6-1	CASQRGQDYTEAFF	TGTGCCAGTCAGCGAGGGCAGGACTACACTGAAGCTTTCTTT
TRBJ2-3	-	-	TRBV15	CATSLEAPPGDTQYF	TGTGCCACCAGCCTAGAGGCACCCCCTGGGGATACGCAGTATTTT
TRBJ2-2	TRBD2	-	TRBV7-6	CASSSGTSGYTGELFF	TGTGCCAGCAGCTCGGGGACTAGCGGCTACACCGGGGAGCTGTTTTTT
TRBJ1-2	-	-	TRBV7-2	CASSPNRAVDYGYTF	TGTGCCAGCAGCCCGAATCGGGCGGTCGACTATGGCTACACCTTC
TRBJ2-7	TRBD2	-	TRBV28	CASSPSSGRVFEQYF	TGTGCCAGCAGTCCCTCTAGCGGGAGAGTGTTCGAGCAGTACTTC
TRBJ2-7	TRBD2	-	TRBV11-2	CASSLREGGSYEQYF	TGTGCCAGCAGCCTGAGGGAGGGAGGATCCTACGAGCAGTACTTC
TRBJ1-5	TRBD1	-	TRBV6-5	CASSYRRGNQPQHF	TGTGCCAGCAGTTACCGCAGGGGGAATCAGCCCCAGCATTTT
TRBJ1-1	-	once	TRBV7-3	CASSLTKNTEAFF	TGTGCCAGCAGCTTGACAAAGAACACTGAAGCTTTCTTT
TRBJ1-2	-	-	TRBV5-4	CASSLAGTAGDGYTF	TGTGCCAGCAGCTTGGCAGGGACCGCGGGCGATGGCTACACCTTC
TRBJ1-1	TRBD1	few	TRBV5-1	CASSLGQGEGDEAFF	TGCGCCAGCAGCTTGGGACAGGGGGAGGGCGATGAAGCTTTCTTT
TRBJ2-2	TRBD1	-	TRBV6-5	CASSYSGQGAGELFF	TGTGCCAGCAGTTACTCAGGACAGGGGGCCGGGGAGCTGTTTTTT
TRBJ2-1	TRBD1	-	TRBV7-9	CASTLPGGFNEQFF	TGTGCCAGCACCCTACCAGGGGGTTTTAATGAGCAGTTCTTC
TRBJ2-1	-	-	TRBV6-5	CASSYSSRGTYNEQFF	TGTGCCAGCAGTTACTCCTCTAGGGGCACCTACAATGAGCAGTTCTTC
TRBJ1-1	-	-	TRBV5-1	CASSLWTENTEAFF	TGCGCCAGCAGCTTGTGGACGGAGAACACTGAAGCTTTCTTT
TRBJ1-6	-	-	TRBV9	CASSEDGGKSPLHF	TGTGCCAGCAGCGAAGACGGTGGGAAATCACCCCTCCACTTT
TRBJ2-1	TRBD2	-	TRBV7-9	CASSPLMGLAATYNEQFF	TGTGCCAGCAGCCCCCTGATGGGACTAGCGGCCACCTACAATGAGCAGTTCTTC
TRBJ1-4	-	-	TRBV1	CTSSQDGRWQLNEKLFF	TGCACCAGCAGCCAAGACGGCCGTTGGCAGCTTAATGAAAAACTGTTTTTT
TRBJ2-1	TRBD1	-	TRBV11-3	CASSLRADRGRYNEQFF	TGTGCCAGCAGCTTACGAGCGGACAGGGGCCGCTACAATGAGCAGTTCTTC
TRBJ1-4	TRBD1	few	TRBV6-5	CASSFLPGQGNEKLFF	TGTGCCAGCAGTTTCTTACCGGGACAGGGAAATGAAAAACTGTTTTTT
TRBJ2-2	-	-	TRBV25-1	CASSDRGPRGGELFF	TGTGCCAGCAGTGACCGCGGGCCGCGGGGCGGGGAGCTGTTTTTT
TRBJ1-3	TRBD1	-	TRBV18	CASSRDRGRFGNTIYF	TGTGCCAGCTCACGCGACAGGGGGCGATTCGGAAACACCATATATTTT
TRBJ2-3	-	few	TRBV6-4	CASVECTDTQYF	TGTGCCAGCGTCGAGTGCACAGATACGCAGTATTTT
TRBJ2-3	-	once	TRBV7-9	CASSLAGAGLGGQYF	TGTGCCAGCAGCTTAGCGGGGGCTGGGCTGGGCGGACAGTATTTT
TRBJ2-7	TRBD1	once	TRBV18	CASSPYEGADEQYF	TGTGCCAGCTCACCATATGAGGGGGCCGACGAGCAGTACTTC
TRBJ1-1	TRBD1	-	TRBV9	CASTPTGENTEAFF	TGTGCCAGCACCCCGACAGGGGAGAACACTGAAGCTTTCTTT
TRBJ1-2	-	-	TRBV5-6	CASSLWRLPGYGYTF	TGTGCCAGCAGCTTGTGGCGGTTGCCGGGCTATGGCTACACCTTC